This T cell receptor beta chain was recovered during a study of T cells in Graves' hyperthyroidism and ophthalmopathy. Researchers defined stable Graves' hyperthyroidism as no ophthalmopathy progression within 18 months. Hyperthyroidism, newly diagnosed and lasting under 2 months, affected patients aged 18 to 65. V was shortened by 0 bases and J by 4 bases, with 17 bases between the two germline ends. The CDR3 is 17 residues long. Germline V gives CDR1 SGHDT, CDR2 YYEEEE. This clonotype appeared a few times. The antigen remains unidentified. Study-wide points: Most clonotypes that expanded in the thyroid above 0.001 also showed up in blood. Model output signaled ophthalmopathy a median about seven months ahead of onset.

Amplification of TCR beta CDR3 regions used RNA as the template. The HTBI primer set served for first-round RT-PCR of the TCR CDR3. TCRdb fed the multiplex PCR reads into MiXCR, producing one record per CDR3 protein. This table holds about 350,000 distinct CDR3 sequences, roughly 14% found once. The sample was blood. The sequence derives from a woman aged 25 to 39 with Graves' hyperthyroidism. The chain employs TRBV5-6 and TRBJ2-1; tentatively, D is TRBD1 or TRBD2 (6 bases each). CDR3 in DNA: TGTGCCAGCAGCTTGGGCTGGAGGGGGTTCCCGTACAATGAGCAGTTCTTC. It codes for CASSLGWRGFPYNEQFF.